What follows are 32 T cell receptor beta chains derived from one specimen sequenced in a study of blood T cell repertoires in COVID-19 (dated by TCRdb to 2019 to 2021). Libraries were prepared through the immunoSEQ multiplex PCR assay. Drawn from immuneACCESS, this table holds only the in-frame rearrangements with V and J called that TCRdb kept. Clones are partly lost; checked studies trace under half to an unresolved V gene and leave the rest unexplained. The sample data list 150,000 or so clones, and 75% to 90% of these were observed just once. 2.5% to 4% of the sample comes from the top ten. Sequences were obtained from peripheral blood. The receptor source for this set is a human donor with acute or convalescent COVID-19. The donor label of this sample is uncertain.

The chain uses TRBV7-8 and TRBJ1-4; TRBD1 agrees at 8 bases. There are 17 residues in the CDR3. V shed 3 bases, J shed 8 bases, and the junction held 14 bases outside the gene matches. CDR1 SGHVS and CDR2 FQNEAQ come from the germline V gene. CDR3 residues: CASSFDPYMDRDEKLFF. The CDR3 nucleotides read TGTGCCAGCAGCTTCGACCCCTATATGGACAGGGACGAAAAACTGTTTTTT.

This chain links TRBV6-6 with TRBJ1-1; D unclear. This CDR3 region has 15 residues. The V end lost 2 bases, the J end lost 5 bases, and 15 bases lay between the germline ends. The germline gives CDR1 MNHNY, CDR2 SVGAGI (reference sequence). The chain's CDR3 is CASSYRQRAGTEAFF. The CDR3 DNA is TGTGCCAGCAGTTACCGACAACGCGCGGGGACTGAAGCTTTCTTT.

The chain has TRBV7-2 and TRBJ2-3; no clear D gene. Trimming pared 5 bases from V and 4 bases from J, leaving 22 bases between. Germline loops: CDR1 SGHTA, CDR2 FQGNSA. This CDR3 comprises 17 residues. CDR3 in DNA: TGTGCCAGCAGCGTACAAGGTCAGGCGCGTTCGGCAGATACGCAGTATTTT. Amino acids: CASSVQGQARSADTQYF.

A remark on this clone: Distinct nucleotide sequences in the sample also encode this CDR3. As DNA, the CDR3 is TGTGCCAGCTCCCTACAGGGTTACAATGAGCAGTTCTTC. It codes for CASSLQGYNEQFF. The genes are TRBV18 and TRBJ2-1; TRBD1 might be the D (6 bases). Between the trimmed V and J ends, which lost 6 bases and 4 bases, there was a span of 10 bases. CDR3 length: 13 residues. Germline V gives CDR1 KGHSH, CDR2 LQKENI.

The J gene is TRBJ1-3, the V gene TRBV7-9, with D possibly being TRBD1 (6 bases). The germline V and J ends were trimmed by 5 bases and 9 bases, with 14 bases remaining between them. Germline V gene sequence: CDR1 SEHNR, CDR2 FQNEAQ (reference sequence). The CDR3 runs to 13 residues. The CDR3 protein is CASSRDKGSTIYF. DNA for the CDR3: TGTGCCAGCAGCCGGGACAAGGGTAGCACCATATATTTT.

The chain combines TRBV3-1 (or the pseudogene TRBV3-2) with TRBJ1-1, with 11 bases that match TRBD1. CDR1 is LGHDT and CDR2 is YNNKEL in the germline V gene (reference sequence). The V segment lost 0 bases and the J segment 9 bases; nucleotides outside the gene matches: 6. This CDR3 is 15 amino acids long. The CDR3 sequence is CASSQDLGQGVKAFF. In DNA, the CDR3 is TGTGCCAGCAGCCAAGATTTGGGACAGGGGGTTAAAGCTTTCTTT.

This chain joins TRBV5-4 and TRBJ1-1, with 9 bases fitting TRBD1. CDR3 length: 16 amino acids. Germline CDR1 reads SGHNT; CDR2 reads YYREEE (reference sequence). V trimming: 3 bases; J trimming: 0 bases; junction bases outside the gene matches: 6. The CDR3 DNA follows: TGTGCCAGCAGCTCTGGACAGGGGATGCTGAACACTGAAGCTTTCTTT. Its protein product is CASSSGQGMLNTEAFF.

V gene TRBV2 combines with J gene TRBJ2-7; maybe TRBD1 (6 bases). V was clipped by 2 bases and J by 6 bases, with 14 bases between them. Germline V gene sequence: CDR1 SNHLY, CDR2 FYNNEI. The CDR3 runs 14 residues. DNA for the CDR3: TGTGCCAGCAGTGAACAGGCAGGGGCGCGCGAGCAGTACTTC. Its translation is CASSEQAGAREQYF.

CDR3 sequence: CASSSSSLRQGETEAFF. CDR3 in DNA: TGCGCCAGCAGCTCCTCCTCTCTCCGACAGGGAGAAACTGAAGCTTTCTTT. The rearrangement joins TRBV5-1 to TRBJ1-1; 7 nucleotides agree with TRBD1. This CDR3 is built from 17 residues. Per germline, CDR1 SGHRS and CDR2 YFSETQ. Trimming cost V 3 bases and J 5 bases; bases outside gene matches: 16. The full variable domain, its missing parts supplied by reference TRBV5-1 and TRBJ1-1, is KAGVTQTPRYLIKTRGQQVTLSCSPISGHRSVSWYQQTPGQGLQFLFEYFSETQRNKGNFPGRFSGRQFSNSRSEMNVSTLELGDSALYLCASSSSSLRQGETEAFFGQGTRLTVV.

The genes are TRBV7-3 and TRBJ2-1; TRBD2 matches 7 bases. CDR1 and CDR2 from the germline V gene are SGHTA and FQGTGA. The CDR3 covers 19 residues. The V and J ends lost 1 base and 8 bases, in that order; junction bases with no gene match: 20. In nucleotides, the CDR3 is TGTGCCAGCAGCTTAAACAGTGTTGGGGAGGGGCTGGCGAAGGATGAGCAGTTCTTC. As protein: CASSLNSVGEGLAKDEQFF. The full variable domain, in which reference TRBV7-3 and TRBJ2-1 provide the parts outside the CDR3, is GAGVSQTPSNKVTEKGKYVELRCDPISGHTALYWYRQSLGQGPEFLIYFQGTGAADDSGLPNDRFFAVRPEGSVSTLKIQRTERGDSAVYLCASSLNSVGEGLAKDEQFFGPGTRLTVL.

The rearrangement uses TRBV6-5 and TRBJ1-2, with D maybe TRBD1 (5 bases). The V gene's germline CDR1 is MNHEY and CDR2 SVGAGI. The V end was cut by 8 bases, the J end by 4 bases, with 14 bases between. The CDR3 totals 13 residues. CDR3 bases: TGTGCCAGCCACCAAGGCGGGGCCTATGGCTACACCTTC. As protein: CASHQGGAYGYTF.

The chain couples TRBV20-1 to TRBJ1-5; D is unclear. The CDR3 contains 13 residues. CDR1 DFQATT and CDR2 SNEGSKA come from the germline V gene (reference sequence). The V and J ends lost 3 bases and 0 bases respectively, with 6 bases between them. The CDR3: CSASSHSNQPQHF. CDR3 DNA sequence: TGCAGTGCTAGTTCACATAGCAATCAGCCCCAGCATTTT.

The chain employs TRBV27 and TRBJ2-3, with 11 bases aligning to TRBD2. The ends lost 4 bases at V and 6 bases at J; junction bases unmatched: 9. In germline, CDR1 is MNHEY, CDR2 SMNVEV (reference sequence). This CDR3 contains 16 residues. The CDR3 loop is CASSYLRTSGWDTQYF. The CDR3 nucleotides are TGTGCCAGCAGTTATCTAAGGACTAGCGGGTGGGATACGCAGTATTTT.

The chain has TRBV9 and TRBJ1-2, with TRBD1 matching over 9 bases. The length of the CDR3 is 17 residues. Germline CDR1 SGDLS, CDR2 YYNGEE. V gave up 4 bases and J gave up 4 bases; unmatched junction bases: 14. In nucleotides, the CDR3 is TGTGCCAGCAGCCCGGGACAGGGAGAGCCATCAAGCTATGGCTACACCTTC. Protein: CASSPGQGEPSSYGYTF.

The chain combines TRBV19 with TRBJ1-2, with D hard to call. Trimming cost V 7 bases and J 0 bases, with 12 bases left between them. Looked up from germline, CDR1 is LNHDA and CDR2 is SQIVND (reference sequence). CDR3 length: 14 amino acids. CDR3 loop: CASIVWGANYGYTF. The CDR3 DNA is TGTGCCAGTATTGTTTGGGGAGCTAACTATGGCTACACCTTC.

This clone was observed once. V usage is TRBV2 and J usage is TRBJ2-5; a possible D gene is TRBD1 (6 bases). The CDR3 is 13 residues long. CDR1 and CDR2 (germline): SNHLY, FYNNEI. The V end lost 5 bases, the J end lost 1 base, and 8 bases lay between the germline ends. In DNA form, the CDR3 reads TGTGCCAGCAGTAGGGACACCCAAGAGACCCAGTACTTC. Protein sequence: CASSRDTQETQYF.

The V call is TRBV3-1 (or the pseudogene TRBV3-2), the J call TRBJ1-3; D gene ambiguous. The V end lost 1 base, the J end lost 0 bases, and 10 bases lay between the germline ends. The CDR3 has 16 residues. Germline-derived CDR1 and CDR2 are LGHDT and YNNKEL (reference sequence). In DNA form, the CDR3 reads TGTGCCAGCAGCCAAGGTGGAGCCTTCTCTGGAAACACCATATATTTT. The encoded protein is CASSQGGAFSGNTIYF.

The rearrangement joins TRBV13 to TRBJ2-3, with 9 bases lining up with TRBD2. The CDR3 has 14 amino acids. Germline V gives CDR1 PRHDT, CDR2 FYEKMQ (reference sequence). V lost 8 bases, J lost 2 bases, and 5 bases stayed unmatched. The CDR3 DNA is TGTGCCAGCGCGGGAGGGGCTAACACAGATACGCAGTATTTT. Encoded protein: CASAGGANTDTQYF.

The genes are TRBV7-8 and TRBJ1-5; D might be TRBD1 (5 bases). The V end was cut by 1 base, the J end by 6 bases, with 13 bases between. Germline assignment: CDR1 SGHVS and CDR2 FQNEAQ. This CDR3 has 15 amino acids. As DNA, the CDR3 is TGTGCCAGCAGCTTAGACACAGGCCGTGGTCAGCCCCAGCATTTT. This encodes CASSLDTGRGQPQHF.

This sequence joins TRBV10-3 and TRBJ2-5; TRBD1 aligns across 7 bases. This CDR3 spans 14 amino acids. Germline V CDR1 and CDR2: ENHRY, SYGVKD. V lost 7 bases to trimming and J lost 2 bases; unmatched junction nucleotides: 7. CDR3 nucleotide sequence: TGTGCCATCAAGAGGGACAGACAACAAGAGACCCAGTACTTC. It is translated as CAIKRDRQQETQYF.

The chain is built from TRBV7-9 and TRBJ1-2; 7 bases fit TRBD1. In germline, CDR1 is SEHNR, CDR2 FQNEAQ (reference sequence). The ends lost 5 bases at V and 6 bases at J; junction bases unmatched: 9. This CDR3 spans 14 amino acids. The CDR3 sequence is CASSTDRVGHGYTF. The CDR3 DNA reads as TGTGCCAGCAGCACCGACAGGGTTGGTCATGGCTACACCTTC.

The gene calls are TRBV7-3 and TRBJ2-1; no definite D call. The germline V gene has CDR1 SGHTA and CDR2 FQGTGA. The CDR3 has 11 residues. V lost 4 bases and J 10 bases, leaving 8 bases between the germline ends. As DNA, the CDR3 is TGTGCCAGCAGCTCCGGGTTAGAGCAGTTCTTC. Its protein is CASSSGLEQFF.

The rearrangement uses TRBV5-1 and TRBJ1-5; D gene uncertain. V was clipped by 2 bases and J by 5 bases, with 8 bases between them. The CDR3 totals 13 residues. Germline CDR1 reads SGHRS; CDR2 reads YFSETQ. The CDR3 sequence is CASSLDTDQPQHF. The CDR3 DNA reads TGCGCCAGCAGCTTAGACACGGATCAGCCCCAGCATTTT.

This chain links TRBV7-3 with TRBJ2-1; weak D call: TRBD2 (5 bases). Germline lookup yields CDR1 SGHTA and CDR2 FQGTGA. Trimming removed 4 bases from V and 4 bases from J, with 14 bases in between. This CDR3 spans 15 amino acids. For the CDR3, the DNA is TGTGCCAGCAGCTCTTCACCCCCGGGGTACAATGAGCAGTTCTTC. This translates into CASSSSPPGYNEQFF.

In nucleotides, the CDR3 is TGTGCCAGCAGTTTACTAAGACAGGGGAACGACGAGCAGTACTTC. It codes for CASSLLRQGNDEQYF. The chain combines TRBV6-5 with TRBJ2-7, with 8 bases aligning to TRBD1. CDR3 length: 15 residues. CDR1 is MNHEY and CDR2 is SVGAGI in the germline V gene. Trimming removed 4 bases from V and 5 bases from J; junction bases left unmatched: 10.

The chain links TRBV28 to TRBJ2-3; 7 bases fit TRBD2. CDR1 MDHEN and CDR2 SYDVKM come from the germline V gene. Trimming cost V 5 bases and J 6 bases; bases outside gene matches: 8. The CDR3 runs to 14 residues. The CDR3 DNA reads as TGTGCCAGCAGTACCCTGGGGAGGGCCGATACGCAGTATTTT. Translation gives CASSTLGRADTQYF.

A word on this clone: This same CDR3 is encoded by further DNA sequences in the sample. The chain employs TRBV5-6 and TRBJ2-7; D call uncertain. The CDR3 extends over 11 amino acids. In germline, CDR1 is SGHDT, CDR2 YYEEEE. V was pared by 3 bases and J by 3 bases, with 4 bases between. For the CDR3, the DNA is TGTGCCAGCAGCTCCCTCTACGAGCAGTACTTC. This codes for CASSSLYEQYF.

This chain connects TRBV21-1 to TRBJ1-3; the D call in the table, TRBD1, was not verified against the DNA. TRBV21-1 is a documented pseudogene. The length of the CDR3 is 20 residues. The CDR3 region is CASSTSRLRDRGSSGNTIYF. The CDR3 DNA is TGTGCCAGCAGCACATCAAGACTCCGGGACAGGGGAAGCTCTGGAAACACCATATATTTT.

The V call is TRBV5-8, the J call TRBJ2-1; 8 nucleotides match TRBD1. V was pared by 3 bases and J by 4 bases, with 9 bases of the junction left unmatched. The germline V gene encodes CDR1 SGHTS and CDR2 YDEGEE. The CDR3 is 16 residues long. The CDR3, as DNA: TGTGCCAGCAGCTCAGGACAGGGAGGTATTTACAATGAGCAGTTCTTC. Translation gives CASSSGQGGIYNEQFF.

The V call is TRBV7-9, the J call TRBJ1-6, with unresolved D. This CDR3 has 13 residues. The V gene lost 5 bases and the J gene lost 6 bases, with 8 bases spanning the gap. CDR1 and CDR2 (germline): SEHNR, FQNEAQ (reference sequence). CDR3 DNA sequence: TGTGCCAGCAGCCCGGCGGTTAATTCACCCCTCCACTTT. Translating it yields CASSPAVNSPLHF.

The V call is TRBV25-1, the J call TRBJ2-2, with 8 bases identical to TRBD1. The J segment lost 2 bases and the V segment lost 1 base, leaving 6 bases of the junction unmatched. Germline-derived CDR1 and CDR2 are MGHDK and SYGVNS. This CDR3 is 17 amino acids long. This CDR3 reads CASSEFRGPLNTGELFF. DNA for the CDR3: TGTGCCAGCAGTGAATTCAGGGGGCCGCTTAACACCGGGGAGCTGTTTTTT.

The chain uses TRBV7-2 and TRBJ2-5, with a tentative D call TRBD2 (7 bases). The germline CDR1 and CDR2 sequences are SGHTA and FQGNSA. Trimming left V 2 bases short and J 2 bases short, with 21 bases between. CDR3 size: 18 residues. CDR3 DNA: TGTGCCAGCAGCTTATTCGCCTTAGGGGGGGGTAGTCAAGAGACCCAGTACTTC. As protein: CASSLFALGGGSQETQYF.